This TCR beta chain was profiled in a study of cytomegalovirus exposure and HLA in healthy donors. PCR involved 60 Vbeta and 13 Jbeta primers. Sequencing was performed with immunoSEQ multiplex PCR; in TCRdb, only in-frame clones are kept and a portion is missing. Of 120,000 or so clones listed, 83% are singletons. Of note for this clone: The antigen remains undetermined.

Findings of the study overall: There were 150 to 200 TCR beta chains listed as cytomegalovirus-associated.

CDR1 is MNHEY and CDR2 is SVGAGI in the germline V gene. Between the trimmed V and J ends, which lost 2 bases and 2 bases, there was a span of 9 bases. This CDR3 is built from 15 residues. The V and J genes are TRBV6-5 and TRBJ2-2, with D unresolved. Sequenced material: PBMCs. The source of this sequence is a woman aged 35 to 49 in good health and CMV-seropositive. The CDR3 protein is CASSYAATNTGELFF. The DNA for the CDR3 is TGTGCCAGCAGTTACGCAGCGACTAACACCGGGGAGCTGTTTTTT.